Listed below are T cell receptor beta chains from one sample, sequenced in a study of blood T cell repertoires in COVID-19. TCRdb's table, derived via immunoSEQ multiplex PCR, lists solely in-frame clones and lacks some. Altogether about 70,000 clones are present, 80% being singletons, with the ten largest covering 18%. The specimen sequenced was peripheral blood. These TCRs come from a man in his sixties or seventies who had recovered from COVID-19. CDR3s include the opening cysteine and the closing phenylalanine or tryptophan. The D gene is left open where the match is weak. Expanded clones are given a class, and other clones once, few, many or no size at all.

v_gene,d_gene,j_gene,abundance,CDR3aa,CDR3nt
TRBV28,TRBD2,TRBJ2-3,.,CASSPQVREADTQYF,TGTGCCAGCAGCCCCCAGGTTCGGGAGGCAGATACGCAGTATTTT
TRBV28,TRBD1,TRBJ1-5,.,CASSLFSGQGDNQPQHF,TGTGCCAGCAGTTTGTTTTCGGGACAGGGCGACAATCAGCCCCAGCATTTT
TRBV5-1,.,TRBJ1-2,.,CASSRDTPYQSDYGYTF,TGCGCCAGCAGTAGGGACACCCCGTACCAGTCTGACTATGGCTACACCTTC
TRBV5-1,.,TRBJ2-3,.,CASSLVAAGPTDTQYF,TGCGCCAGCAGCTTGGTGGCGGCGGGTCCCACAGATACGCAGTATTTT
TRBV29-1,.,TRBJ1-1,.,CSVGEQEYTEAFF,TGCAGCGTAGGTGAACAGGAGTACACTGAAGCTTTCTTT
TRBV6-2/TRBV6-3,.,TRBJ1-1,few,CASSYVGGTEAFF,TGTGCCAGCAGTTATGTGGGAGGCACTGAAGCTTTCTTT
TRBV19,.,TRBJ2-7,.,CASSTSHSFSWNEQYF,TGTGCCAGTAGTACCTCACACAGTTTCAGCTGGAACGAGCAGTACTTC
TRBV18,.,TRBJ2-1,.,CASSPPLDLAQQFF,TGTGCCAGCTCACCACCCCTTGACCTAGCGCAGCAGTTCTTC
TRBV30,TRBD2,TRBJ2-1,.,CAWSAGGYNEQFF,TGTGCCTGGAGTGCGGGGGGTTACAATGAGCAGTTCTTC
TRBV12-3/TRBV12-4,.,TRBJ2-3,.,CASSVTGLDTQYF,TGTGCCAGCAGTGTTACAGGGTTAGATACGCAGTATTTT
TRBV7-9,.,TRBJ1-4,.,CASSFAATNEKLFF,TGTGCCAGCAGCTTTGCAGCAACTAATGAAAAACTGTTTTTT
TRBV7-2,TRBD2,TRBJ2-7,.,CASSGPGLAGYEQYF,TGTGCCAGCAGCGGACCGGGACTAGCGGGTTACGAGCAGTACTTC
TRBV19,.,TRBJ1-2,.,CALLGDYGYTF,TGTGCCCTTCTCGGAGACTATGGCTACACCTTC
TRBV11-3,TRBD1,TRBJ2-7,.,CASSPPTGGINEQYF,TGTGCCAGCAGCCCCCCGACAGGGGGCATCAACGAGCAGTACTTC
TRBV5-1,.,TRBJ2-2,.,CASSLEPNTGELFF,TGCGCCAGCAGCTTGGAGCCGAACACCGGGGAGCTGTTTTTT
TRBV13,TRBD2,TRBJ2-3,.,CASRLAGADTQYF,TGTGCCAGCAGGTTAGCGGGGGCAGATACGCAGTATTTT
TRBV12-5,TRBD1,TRBJ2-2,few,CASARDGTGGTGELFF,TGTGCTAGTGCCAGAGACGGGACAGGGGGCACCGGGGAGCTGTTTTTT
TRBV2,.,TRBJ1-6,few,CASSESAGAVGALHF,TGTGCCAGCAGTGAAAGCGCAGGGGCGGTCGGAGCCCTCCACTTT
TRBV5-1,TRBD2,TRBJ2-1,.,CASSLAGTSGQNEQFF,TGCGCCAGCAGCTTGGCTGGGACTAGCGGTCAGAATGAGCAGTTCTTC
TRBV30,.,TRBJ1-2,.,CAWSRTLRVLANYGYTF,TGTGCCTGGAGCCGTACATTGAGGGTCCTAGCTAACTATGGCTACACCTTC
TRBV18,TRBD1,TRBJ1-5,once,CASSPPGQGNQPQHF,TGTGCCAGCTCACCTCCGGGACAGGGTAATCAGCCCCAGCATTTT
TRBV5-6,.,TRBJ2-7,.,CASSGTDKPYEQYF,TGTGCCAGCAGCGGAACGGACAAGCCCTACGAGCAGTACTTC
TRBV6-1,.,TRBJ2-2,.,CASSESGLNTGELFF,TGTGCCAGCAGTGAATCGGGACTCAACACCGGGGAGCTGTTTTTT
TRBV30,TRBD1,TRBJ2-7,.,CAWRQGQSYEQYF,TGTGCCTGGAGGCAGGGACAGTCCTACGAGCAGTACTTC
TRBV30,TRBD2,TRBJ2-5,.,CAWSGAGGETQYF,TGTGCCTGGAGTGGCGCGGGAGGGGAGACCCAGTACTTC
TRBV5-1,.,TRBJ2-2,.,CASSATSPPGELFF,TGCGCCAGCAGCGCGACTAGTCCCCCCGGGGAGCTGTTTTTT
TRBV7-8,TRBD2,TRBJ2-3,.,CASSLVSGGSTDTQYF,TGTGCCAGCAGCTTAGTCAGCGGGGGTAGCACAGATACGCAGTATTTT
TRBV10-3,TRBD1,TRBJ1-6,.,CAIRDSGQNNSPLHF,TGTGCCATCAGGGATTCGGGACAGAATAATTCACCCCTCCACTTT
TRBV18,TRBD2,TRBJ2-2,few,CASSPTSGGSTGELFF,TGTGCCAGCTCACCCACTAGCGGAGGATCCACCGGGGAGCTGTTTTTT
TRBV7-2,.,TRBJ1-2,.,CASSLESGRTWGYTF,TGTGCCAGCAGCTTAGAGAGCGGCAGGACGTGGGGCTACACCTTC
TRBV19,TRBD1,TRBJ1-1,.,CASSLDRGQVKAFF,TGTGCCAGTAGTTTGGACAGGGGGCAAGTTAAAGCTTTCTTT
TRBV7-2,.,TRBJ1-4,.,CASSWTATGREKLFF,TGTGCCAGCAGCTGGACCGCCACAGGGCGGGAAAAACTGTTTTTT
TRBV6-2/TRBV6-3,.,TRBJ1-1,.,CASSYAERSEAFF,TGTGCCAGCAGTTACGCAGAGCGGAGTGAAGCTTTCTTT
TRBV9,.,TRBJ2-1,.,CASSVDQSPYNEQFF,TGTGCCAGCAGCGTAGATCAGTCACCCTACAATGAGCAGTTCTTC
TRBV11-2,TRBD1,TRBJ2-7,.,CASSLGGQGYEQYF,TGTGCCAGCAGCTTAGGGGGACAGGGCTACGAGCAGTACTTC
TRBV27,.,TRBJ2-7,.,CASSFRQGSYEQYF,TGTGCCAGCAGTTTTAGGCAGGGTTCCTACGAGCAGTACTTC
TRBV27,.,TRBJ2-2,.,CASSPIDSNTGELFF,TGTGCCAGCAGTCCGATAGATTCGAACACCGGGGAGCTGTTTTTT
TRBV7-2,.,TRBJ1-6,.,CASSLLLVDSYNSPLHF,TGTGCCAGCAGCTTATTGTTGGTAGACTCCTATAATTCACCCCTCCACTTT
TRBV7-7,TRBD2,TRBJ2-5,.,CASSPAGGRLSETQYF,TGTGCCAGCAGCCCCGCGGGGGGGCGATTGTCAGAGACCCAGTACTTC
TRBV3-1/TRBV3-2,.,TRBJ1-3,.,CASSRQPEYPGNTIYF,TGTGCCAGCAGCAGACAGCCAGAGTACCCTGGAAACACCATATATTTT
TRBV6-5,.,TRBJ2-3,many,CASSSAGKPTDTQYF,TGTGCCAGCAGTTCGGCGGGGAAGCCCACAGATACGCAGTATTTT
TRBV5-6,.,TRBJ2-2,once,CASSFETNTGELFF,TGTGCCAGCAGCTTTGAGACTAACACCGGGGAGCTGTTTTTT
TRBV7-8,.,TRBJ1-3,.,CASSYSRDIDTIYF,TGTGCCAGCAGTTACAGCCGGGACATCGACACCATATATTTT
TRBV5-5,.,TRBJ1-5,few,CASSFELNQPQHF,TGTGCCAGCAGCTTCGAACTGAATCAGCCCCAGCATTTT
TRBV29-1,.,TRBJ1-2,once,CSVGWANYGYTF,TGCAGCGTCGGGTGGGCTAACTATGGCTACACCTTC
TRBV6-5,TRBD1,TRBJ1-3,.,CASRDRGLSGNTIYF,TGTGCCAGCAGGGACAGGGGCCTCTCTGGAAACACCATATATTTT
TRBV7-2,TRBD2,TRBJ2-5,once,CASSSPGLAGQETQYF,TGTGCCAGCAGCTCCCCAGGACTAGCGGGACAAGAGACCCAGTACTTC
TRBV7-2,TRBD2,TRBJ2-2,.,CASSSTSGSWGELFF,TGTGCCAGCAGCTCGACTAGCGGGTCATGGGGGGAGCTGTTTTTT
TRBV3-1/TRBV3-2,.,TRBJ2-2,.,CASSLVDTSTGELFF,TGTGCCAGCAGCCTTGTCGACACTTCCACCGGGGAGCTGTTTTTT
TRBV5-1,TRBD2,TRBJ2-3,once,CASSMTSGGITDTQYF,TGCGCCAGCAGCATGACTAGCGGGGGGATCACAGATACGCAGTATTTT
TRBV25-1,.,TRBJ1-1,.,CASSAGGMNTEAFF,TGTGCCAGCAGCGCGGGGGGCATGAACACTGAAGCTTTCTTT
TRBV6-4,.,TRBJ2-1,.,CASSEFPGTTINEQFF,TGTGCCAGCAGTGAGTTTCCCGGGACAACCATCAATGAGCAGTTCTTC
TRBV2,.,TRBJ1-1,few,CASSGPWVGQTEAFF,TGTGCCAGCAGTGGGCCTTGGGTGGGCCAAACTGAAGCTTTCTTT
TRBV14,TRBD1,TRBJ2-1,.,CASSQDLLGDRVSDEQFF,TGTGCCAGCAGCCAAGATCTCTTAGGGGACAGGGTCAGCGATGAGCAGTTCTTC